This TCR beta chain originates from a study of early stage breast cancer tumors. In the study overall: ER+/PR+/HER2- status applied to about 70% of the 16 invasive breast tumors. Whole-study findings and limits: Compared with adjacent normal breast tissue, tumors showed about 2.3-fold greater T cell density and higher clonality.

The length of the CDR3 is 14 residues. Germline V gene sequence: CDR1 SGHRS, CDR2 YFSETQ. V was trimmed by 0 bases and J by 5 bases, leaving 9 bases between them. Only in-frame clones appear in the TCRdb table, and some are missing; sequencing was by immunoSEQ multiplex PCR. The data hold about 41,000 clones, with about two thirds observed a single time. With regard to this clone: What it binds is not known.

The gene calls are TRBV5-1 and TRBJ2-1, with D perhaps matching TRBD2 (6 bases). The sequenced material came from blood. This clonotype was sampled from a person in their fifties with breast cancer. CDR3 residues: CASSLAREDNEQFF. The CDR3, as DNA: TGCGCCAGCAGCTTGGCCAGGGAGGACAATGAGCAGTTCTTC.